The 21 T cell receptor beta chains in this list originate from one sample, sequenced in a study of T-cell reconstitution after alpha-beta-depleted transplantation in children. The library targeted TCRbeta and was prepared with unique molecular identifiers. TCRdb reprocessed the PCR reads with MiXCR, giving one entry per CDR3 protein. The repertoire holds approximately 390,000 distinct CDR3 sequences, 11% seen once, with roughly 6% in the top ten. The specimen was PBMCs from the stem cell graft donor, collected from the stem cell graft. These receptors were obtained from a human donor who donated a stem cell graft to a child with acute myeloid leukemia.

The chain has TRBV20-1 and TRBJ2-1; D gene uncertain. There are 13 residues in the CDR3. Germline loops: CDR1 DFQATT, CDR2 SNEGSKA (reference sequence). V lost 0 bases and J 10 bases, leaving 13 bases between the germline ends. DNA for the CDR3: TGCAGTGCTAGAGATTTTAGGGCAAGGGAGCAGTTCTTC. Translation: CSARDFRAREQFF.

The J gene is TRBJ2-2, the V gene TRBV2, with D perhaps matching TRBD2 (5 bases). V was clipped by 7 bases and J by 5 bases, with 14 bases between them. This CDR3 spans 14 amino acids. Per germline, CDR1 SNHLY and CDR2 FYNNEI. CDR3 sequence (DNA): TGTGCCAGCATCGGTGAGGGATCGACCGGGGAGCTGTTTTTT. Translating it yields CASIGEGSTGELFF.

This clonotype was seen only a few times. The V and J genes are TRBV10-3 and TRBJ1-5; D uncertain. V was shortened by 2 bases and J by 5 bases, with 10 bases between the two germline ends. The CDR3 runs 14 residues. CDR1 and CDR2 (germline): ENHRY, SYGVKD. CDR3: CAISEGGNDQPQHF. CDR3 DNA: TGTGCCATCAGTGAGGGAGGGAACGATCAGCCCCAGCATTTT.

The rearrangement joins TRBV12-3 or TRBV12-4 to TRBJ2-3, with D tentatively TRBD2 (5 bases). This CDR3 comprises 14 residues. Trimming removed 4 bases at V and 3 bases at J, with 11 bases between. CDR3 sequence reads: CASSWASGTDTQYF. In DNA, the CDR3 is TGTGCCAGCAGTTGGGCCTCGGGAACAGATACGCAGTATTTT.

The chain couples TRBV20-1 to TRBJ2-1, with TRBD2 matching 14 bases. Germline values: CDR1 DFQATT, CDR2 SNEGSKA (reference sequence). V lost 3 bases and J lost 2; bases outside the gene matches: 6. The CDR3 runs 17 residues. The CDR3: CSASPGTSGGTYNEQFF. The CDR3 nucleotides read TGCAGTGCTAGTCCCGGGACTAGCGGGGGAACCTACAATGAGCAGTTCTTC.

The chain links TRBV10-3 to TRBJ2-5, with 8 bases lining up with TRBD2. Germline V gives CDR1 ENHRY, CDR2 SYGVKD. This CDR3 is built from 12 residues. The V and J ends lost 10 bases and 5 bases, in that order; junction bases with no gene match: 6. DNA of the CDR3: TGTGCCACCGGGGGGGCTTGGGAGACCCAGTACTTC. It specifies CATGGAWETQYF.

Ten or more counts support this clonotype. The chain carries TRBV6-5 and TRBJ1-3, with 8 nucleotides matching TRBD1. V dropped 6 bases and J dropped 2; count of bases not matched to a gene: 6. Germline V gene data show CDR1 as MNHEY and CDR2 as SVGAGI. The CDR3 loop spans 15 amino acids. This CDR3 is CASSLEDRAGNTIYF. DNA of the CDR3: TGTGCCAGCAGCTTAGAGGACAGGGCTGGAAACACCATATATTTT.

This clonotype was observed a handful of times. The chain couples TRBV5-5 to TRBJ1-5; 7 nucleotides align to TRBD1. Germline CDR1 and CDR2: SGHKS and YYEKEE (reference sequence). The CDR3 has 15 amino acids. V was pared by 2 bases and J by 4 bases, with 6 bases of the junction left unmatched. The CDR3 region is CASSLQGTLNQPQHF. CDR3 in DNA: TGTGCCAGCAGCTTACAGGGGACCCTTAATCAGCCCCAGCATTTT.

In this sample, this clonotype turned up a few times. The chain links TRBV5-1 to TRBJ2-3; D not resolved. Germline CDR1 reads SGHRS; CDR2 reads YFSETQ. CDR3 size: 15 residues. V lost 0 bases and J lost 2, with 10 bases in between. The CDR3 loop reads CASSLEGTYTDTQYF. The CDR3 DNA sequence: TGCGCCAGCAGCTTGGAGGGCACCTACACAGATACGCAGTATTTT.

The chain links TRBV15 to TRBJ2-2; D is ambiguous. This CDR3 spans 15 amino acids. The V end lost 5 bases, the J end lost 0 bases, and 10 bases lay between the germline ends. Germline CDR1 LNHNV, CDR2 YYDKDF (reference sequence). CDR3 in DNA: TGTGCCACCAGCCCCGAGCTCGCGAACACCGGGGAGCTGTTTTTT. Amino acids: CATSPELANTGELFF.

This clonotype appeared a few times. The CDR3 bases are TGCAGTGCCCCTTTGATGGAGACCCAGTACTTC. Translated: CSAPLMETQYF. The chain is built from TRBV20-1 and TRBJ2-5; unclear D gene. CDR3 length: 11 amino acids. Germline-derived CDR1 and CDR2 are DFQATT and SNEGSKA (reference sequence). The V and J ends lost 6 bases and 5 bases respectively, with 10 bases between them.

This clonotype was seen a single time. This chain uses TRBV18 with TRBJ2-1; TRBD2 aligns across 13 bases. Germline values: CDR1 KGHSH, CDR2 LQKENI. CDR3 size: 15 residues. V dropped 4 bases and J dropped 7; count of bases not matched to a gene: 4. CDR3 amino acids: CASSRGTSGVNEQFF. In DNA, the CDR3 is TGTGCCAGCTCACGGGGGACTAGCGGGGTTAATGAGCAGTTCTTC.

The chain carries TRBV6-5 and TRBJ1-5, with TRBD1 as a possible D gene (6 bases). The CDR3 sequence is 16 residues long. Germline lookup yields CDR1 MNHEY and CDR2 SVGAGI. Trimming shortened V by 2 bases and J by 0 bases, and 11 bases separated the two germline ends. As DNA, the CDR3 is TGTGCCAGCAGTTACCCTACAGGGAATAGCAATCAGCCCCAGCATTTT. Its translation is CASSYPTGNSNQPQHF.

This clonotype turned up a few times. The chain uses TRBV7-8 and TRBJ1-5, with 7 bases aligning to TRBD1. The CDR3 has 15 amino acids. The germline V gene encodes CDR1 SGHVS and CDR2 FQNEAQ. J was trimmed by 2 bases and V by 7 bases; bases with no gene match: 8. CDR3 region: CASIRGGIGNQPQHF. For the CDR3, the DNA is TGTGCCAGCATTCGAGGGGGCATTGGCAATCAGCCCCAGCATTTT.

This clonotype was seen a few times. This rearrangement joins TRBV6-5 to TRBJ1-4, with D possibly TRBD1 on 6 matching bases. This CDR3 contains 18 residues. Per germline, CDR1 MNHEY and CDR2 SVGAGI. V shed 0 bases and J shed 7 bases, with 21 bases lying between them. Here the CDR3 DNA reads TGTGCCAGCAGTTACTCGAGTGGGTGGGGGGCTACGATTGAAAAACTGTTTTTT. This translates into CASSYSSGWGATIEKLFF.

This clonotype appeared many times. The gene calls are TRBV6-2 or TRBV6-3 and TRBJ2-7; D perhaps matches TRBD2 (5 bases). V lost 6 bases to trimming and J lost 2 bases, with 11 bases between them. The CDR3 is 13 residues long. Looked up from germline, CDR1 is MNHEY and CDR2 is SVGEGT. The CDR3 DNA follows: TGTGCCAGCAGATACACGGGAACCTACGAGCAGTACTTC. This gives the protein CASRYTGTYEQYF.

This clonotype occurred a few times. V is TRBV7-9 and J is TRBJ1-2, with a weak D call TRBD1 (6 bases). Germline assignment: CDR1 SEHNR and CDR2 FQNEAQ (reference sequence). With 5 bases removed from V and 2 bases from J, the gap between germline ends came to 12 bases. The CDR3 loop spans 14 amino acids. The CDR3: CASSQGGVNYGYTF. The CDR3 DNA sequence: TGTGCCAGCAGCCAAGGGGGGGTGAACTATGGCTACACCTTC. The full variable domain, its missing parts supplied by reference TRBV7-9 and TRBJ1-2, is DTGVSQNPRHKITKRGQNVTFRCDPISEHNRLYWYRQTLGQGPEFLTYFQNEAQLEKSRLLSDRFSAERPKGSFSTLEIQRTEQGDSAMYLCASSQGGVNYGYTFGSGTRLTVV.

The table lists this clonotype with a few counts. V usage is TRBV6-2 or TRBV6-3 and J usage is TRBJ2-5; D not resolved. CDR3 size: 10 residues. Germline lookup yields CDR1 MNHEY and CDR2 SVGEGT. CDR3 region: CIHQVETQYF. The CDR3 region has the DNA TGTATCCACCAGGTAGAGACCCAGTACTTC.

This clonotype turned up a few times. This chain joins TRBV7-2 and TRBJ2-2; 8 bases agree with TRBD2. From germline, CDR1 is SGHTA and CDR2 FQGNSA. V trimming: 2 bases; J trimming: 4 bases; junction bases outside the gene matches: 3. The CDR3 covers 15 residues. CDR3 in DNA: TGTGCCAGCAGCTTAAGCGGGAGAGCCACCGGGGAGCTGTTTTTT. It specifies CASSLSGRATGELFF.

The chain has TRBV12-5 and TRBJ2-1; 8 positions match TRBD2. J gave up 8 bases and V 0 bases, and 21 bases lay outside the gene matches. This CDR3 has 20 residues. CDR1 and CDR2 (germline): LGHNT, FRNRAP. CDR3 residues: CASGLVLWGDGRAVGDEQFF. CDR3 sequence (DNA): TGTGCTAGTGGTTTGGTACTTTGGGGGGACGGGAGGGCCGTGGGCGATGAGCAGTTCTTC.

The chain couples TRBV10-1 to TRBJ2-5, with 9 nucleotides matching TRBD1. This CDR3 comprises 19 residues. Germline V gene lookup returns CDR1 WNHNN and CDR2 SYGVQD (reference sequence). The junction had 16 bases not matched to a gene; V was cut back by 0 bases and J by 5 bases. CDR3 residues: CASSESKDGTGNLMETQYF. CDR3 sequence (DNA): TGCGCCAGCAGTGAGTCGAAAGATGGGACAGGGAATTTGATGGAGACCCAGTACTTC.